Listed below are T cell receptor beta chains from one sample, sequenced in a study of blood T cell repertoires in COVID-19. The data were produced by immunoSEQ multiplex PCR, yet TCRdb's version contains in-frame clones alone and is incomplete. Altogether about 98,000 clones are present, more than 85% being singletons, with the ten largest covering less than 4.5%. The sample taken for sequencing was peripheral blood. These receptors originate from a young man with acute or convalescent COVID-19. The CDR3 runs from the conserved cysteine through the conserved F or W. Size tells how often a clone was seen (once, few, many) or the class of an expanded clone, and some rows leave it out.

J | V | length | size | CDR3
TRBJ2-5 | TRBV4-1 | 18 | - | CASSQDFGGTIRTETQYF
TRBJ2-2 | TRBV5-5 | 15 | - | CASSDSAGRFRELFF
TRBJ2-7 | TRBV5-4 | 15 | - | CASSLAPGQTYEQYF
TRBJ2-7 | TRBV3-1/TRBV3-2 | 12 | - | CASSHRELGQYF
TRBJ1-5 | TRBV6-5 | 15 | - | CASSNTPQGNQPQHF
TRBJ2-1 | TRBV20-1 | 11 | - | CSAGHTSYQFF
TRBJ1-1 | TRBV6-2/TRBV6-3 | 16 | - | CASRPKMGQSNTEAFF
TRBJ1-4 | TRBV24-1 | 17 | - | CATSERDRAVLGEKLFF
TRBJ1-1 | TRBV20-1 | 11 | - | CSAGQLGEAFF
TRBJ1-5 | TRBV6-1 | 16 | - | CASSEAGGGGNQPQHF
TRBJ1-1 | TRBV6-5 | 16 | - | CASSYEFGGRNTEAFF
TRBJ2-1 | TRBV19 | 11 | - | CASSRNSEQFF
TRBJ2-7 | TRBV19 | 14 | - | CASSIGGGPDEQYF
TRBJ1-1 | TRBV2 | 14 | - | CASSVSSGGTEAFF
TRBJ2-3 | TRBV6-5 | 15 | - | CASSYLGAPTDTQYF
TRBJ1-1 | TRBV3-1/TRBV3-2 | 15 | - | CASSPTNSGAPEAFF
TRBJ2-2 | TRBV3-1/TRBV3-2 | 16 | once | CASSQTSGANTGELFF
TRBJ1-5 | TRBV24-1 | 16 | - | CATSGKGLYSNQPQHF
TRBJ1-1 | TRBV7-9 | 15 | - | CASSSYGTGNTEAFF
TRBJ1-5 | TRBV6-5 | 14 | - | CASSRTGKDQPQHF
TRBJ1-2 | TRBV2 | 13 | - | CASSRDTTDGYTF
TRBJ2-2 | TRBV30 | 15 | - | CAWGTGTGGGGELFF
TRBJ1-5 | TRBV19 | 17 | once | CASRWDRGLYSNQPQHF
TRBJ2-7 | TRBV5-1 | 14 | - | CASSWTGGSEEQYF
TRBJ2-1 | TRBV14 | 15 | - | CASSQGAPSYNEQFF
TRBJ1-1 | TRBV6-2/TRBV6-3 | 13 | - | CASSYPVNTEAFF
TRBJ1-6 | TRBV4-1 | 16 | once | CASSQEVATRSSPLHF
TRBJ1-2 | TRBV18 | 17 | - | CASSPLDRGPANYGYTF
TRBJ1-1 | TRBV5-1 | 13 | - | CASSFRGGDEAFF
TRBJ1-3 | TRBV5-1 | 15 | - | CASSFTGYSGNTIYF
TRBJ2-5 | TRBV14 | 15 | - | CASSQSSGLGETQYF
TRBJ1-1 | TRBV7-9 | 11 | - | CASSLQTEAFF
TRBJ2-7 | TRBV19 | 20 | - | CASSGEDSGSGRDSVYEQYF
TRBJ2-7 | TRBV9 | 14 | - | CASSVGPSDYEQYF
TRBJ2-2 | TRBV6-1 | 15 | - | CASSEDRANTGELFF
TRBJ2-2 | TRBV7-2 | 12 | - | CATSAGTGELFF
TRBJ2-7 | TRBV5-1 | 16 | - | CASSRPTSVSSYEQYF
TRBJ1-4 | TRBV6-4 | 14 | - | CASIRQPTNEKLFF
TRBJ1-1 | TRBV18 | 14 | - | CASSLQGANTEAFF
TRBJ2-7 | TRBV20-1 | 18 | - | CSASPTSGRVIPSSEQYF
TRBJ2-2 | TRBV7-6 | 18 | - | CASSFKSPGQGNTGELFF
TRBJ2-3 | TRBV5-1 | 15 | - | CASSQTSGVPDTQYF
TRBJ2-3 | TRBV7-2 | 18 | - | CASSLVWETSGGTDTQYF
TRBJ2-5 | TRBV12-5 | 15 | - | CASGLDGLAGETQYF
TRBJ1-1 | TRBV6-5 | 14 | - | CASSPSGRGTEAFF
TRBJ2-3 | TRBV27 | 17 | - | CASSFGAASGRTDTQYF
TRBJ1-2 | TRBV19 | 17 | few | CASSIDLNRAGDYGYTF
TRBJ1-5 | TRBV12-3/TRBV12-4 | 13 | - | CASSLWGLQPQHF
TRBJ1-2 | TRBV2 | 15 | - | CASSDGQAPSNGYTF
TRBJ2-3 | TRBV11-3 | 13 | - | CASSLEAKDTQYF
TRBJ1-2 | TRBV18 | 16 | - | CASSPDRTAANYGYTF
TRBJ1-4 | TRBV5-6 | 13 | - | CASSLADFTKLFF
TRBJ1-6 | TRBV14 | 13 | - | CASSHQGTSPLHF
TRBJ2-1 | TRBV12-3/TRBV12-4 | 11 | - | CASTFGGEQFF
TRBJ2-3 | TRBV9 | 15 | - | CASSVEDLSTDTQYF